What follows are 20 T cell receptor beta chains derived from one specimen sequenced in a study of blood T cell repertoires in COVID-19. Sequencing was performed with immunoSEQ multiplex PCR; in TCRdb, only in-frame clones are kept and a portion is missing. The table has approximately 70,000 clones, roughly 80% seen once; the top ten hold roughly 18%. The specimen was peripheral blood. The receptor set was obtained from a man aged 65-85 years who had recovered from COVID-19.

This clone was recorded a few times. Here the CDR3 DNA reads TGCGCCAGCAGCTCTAGACAGGGGTCGGTGTACACCGGGGAGCTGTTTTTT. Translating gives CASSSRQGSVYTGELFF. The rearrangement uses TRBV4-1 and TRBJ2-2; 8 nucleotides align to TRBD1. The CDR3 is 17 amino acids. The V gene end was trimmed by 5 bases and the J gene end by 3 bases; junction bases not matched to a gene: 11. CDR1 is MGHRA and CDR2 is YSYEKL in the germline V gene.

The V call is TRBV5-5, the J call TRBJ2-1; the match to TRBD1 covers 8 bases. This CDR3 spans 13 amino acids. J lost 14 bases, V lost 0 bases, and 7 bases had no gene match. Germline V lookup: CDR1 SGHKS, CDR2 YYEKEE (reference sequence). CDR3 bases: TGTGCCAGCAGCTTGGACGGACAGGGTTTGAAGTTCTTC. Its translation: CASSLDGQGLKFF.

The gene calls are TRBV11-2 and TRBJ1-6; maybe TRBD1 (6 bases). The CDR3 runs to 16 residues. V was pared by 5 bases and J by 10 bases, with 21 bases between. CDR1 and CDR2 (germline): SGHAT, FQNNGV. As DNA, the CDR3 is TGTGCCAGCAGCGCGGAACAGGGTCGAGGTTGGTCACCCCTCCACTTT. It yields the protein CASSAEQGRGWSPLHF.

The rearrangement joins TRBV9 to TRBJ2-3, with TRBD2 matching 10 bases. This CDR3 contains 19 residues. Germline CDR1 is SGDLS and CDR2 is YYNGEE. V lost 0 bases and J lost 2; bases outside the gene matches: 12. This CDR3 is CASSVEGPLAGANTDTQYF. The CDR3 region has the DNA TGTGCCAGCAGCGTAGAGGGCCCCCTAGCGGGGGCTAACACAGATACGCAGTATTTT.

This clone was detected only once. The chain employs TRBV6-6 and TRBJ1-5; D remains unclear. This CDR3 spans 14 amino acids. The germline V gene encodes CDR1 MNHNY and CDR2 SVGAGI (reference sequence). V lost 5 bases and J 4 bases, leaving 12 bases between the germline ends. This CDR3 reads CASSLEGWNQPQHF. The DNA of the CDR3 is TGTGCCAGCAGTCTTGAGGGATGGAATCAGCCCCAGCATTTT.

V and J are TRBV18 and TRBJ2-7, with D perhaps matching TRBD1 (5 bases). Germline loops: CDR1 KGHSH, CDR2 LQKENI. CDR3 length: 15 amino acids. V was clipped by 5 bases and J by 1 base, with 15 bases between them. Here the CDR3 reads CASSYSVDTSYEQYF. CDR3 DNA: TGTGCCAGCTCATATTCGGTGGACACTTCCTACGAGCAGTACTTC.

The chain combines TRBV4-1 with TRBJ2-4; 13 nucleotides agree with TRBD2. Germline CDR1 and CDR2: MGHRA and YSYEKL. V shed 0 bases, J shed 2 bases, and the junction held 10 bases outside the gene matches. This CDR3 region has 20 residues. The CDR3 sequence: CASSQDWTSGSMGSKNIQYF. In nucleotides, the CDR3 is TGCGCCAGCAGCCAAGATTGGACTAGCGGGAGTATGGGGTCCAAAAACATTCAGTACTTC.

V and J are TRBV10-3 and TRBJ2-5; 9 positions agree with TRBD2. Germline lookup yields CDR1 ENHRY and CDR2 SYGVKD. The V gene end was trimmed by 2 bases and the J gene end by 4 bases; junction bases not matched to a gene: 2. CDR3 length: 14 residues. CDR3 coding DNA: TGTGCCATCAGTGAGGTAGCGGGAGCAGAGACCCAGTACTTC. Translating gives CAISEVAGAETQYF.

V usage is TRBV28 and J usage is TRBJ2-5, with TRBD1 matching over 7 bases. There are 14 residues in the CDR3. Germline values: CDR1 MDHEN, CDR2 SYDVKM. Germline trimming cut 5 bases from V and 4 bases from J; bases unmatched to any gene: 7. CDR3 DNA: TGTGCCAGCAGTCCGACAGGGTTAGCAGAGACCCAGTACTTC. This codes for CASSPTGLAETQYF.

This clone was found a few times. This chain's CDR3 is CAWSRTGGYEQYF. The CDR3 DNA reads as TGTGCCTGGAGCCGGACAGGAGGTTACGAGCAGTACTTC. This rearrangement joins TRBV30 to TRBJ2-7; 7 positions agree with TRBD1. Germline lookup yields CDR1 GTSNPN and CDR2 SVGIG (reference sequence). V was clipped by 3 bases and J by 4 bases; unmatched bases: 6. This CDR3 has 13 amino acids.

The chain carries TRBV9 and TRBJ2-6; D remains ambiguous. V lost 3 bases, J lost 0 bases, and 10 bases lay in between. Germline V gene lookup returns CDR1 SGDLS and CDR2 YYNGEE. The CDR3 has 16 amino acids. The CDR3 DNA is TGTGCCAGCAGCGGAGCAAAAACCTCTGGGGCCAACGTCCTGACTTTC. It is translated as CASSGAKTSGANVLTF.

J is TRBJ1-5 and V is TRBV28, with TRBD1 matching over 7 bases. There are 14 residues in the CDR3. The germline V gene encodes CDR1 MDHEN and CDR2 SYDVKM. Trimming took 6 bases from V and 6 from J; bases not matched to a gene: 8. CDR3 amino acids: CASSQTGSRQPQHF. The CDR3 region has the DNA TGTGCCAGCAGCCAGACAGGGTCGCGTCAGCCCCAGCATTTT.

The chain uses TRBV7-8 and TRBJ2-1, with TRBD2 matching over 14 bases. Germline V gives CDR1 SGHVS, CDR2 FQNEAQ. J lost 5 bases, V lost 4 bases, and 19 bases had no gene match. The CDR3 has 21 residues. The CDR3 nucleotides are TGTGCCAGCAGCTCAGGCCATTCAGGACTAGCGGGGGGTTCGCCTCACAATGAGCAGTTCTTC. It yields the protein CASSSGHSGLAGGSPHNEQFF.

CDR3 sequence: CASSSNEKLFF. For the CDR3, the DNA is TGTGCCAGCAGCTCTAATGAAAAACTGTTTTTT. The chain has TRBV28 and TRBJ1-4; unclear D gene. The CDR3 consists of 11 residues. Between the trimmed V and J ends, which lost 6 bases and 3 bases, there was a span of 2 bases. In germline, CDR1 is MDHEN, CDR2 SYDVKM.

The chain uses TRBV5-1 and TRBJ2-7, with 8 bases aligning to TRBD1. J gave up 5 bases and V 2 bases, and 9 bases lay outside the gene matches. This CDR3 is 15 amino acids long. Looked up from germline, CDR1 is SGHRS and CDR2 is YFSETQ. CDR3 protein: CASSFLSRGLDEQYF. The CDR3 nucleotides are TGCGCCAGCAGCTTCCTATCCAGGGGGCTTGACGAGCAGTACTTC.

The chain employs TRBV5-5 and TRBJ1-1; 8 bases map to TRBD1. The germline gives CDR1 SGHKS, CDR2 YYEKEE (reference sequence). The CDR3 contains 14 residues. J was trimmed by 3 bases and V by 6 bases; bases with no gene match: 7. The CDR3 protein is CASTLGQGYTEAFF. The CDR3 nucleotides are TGTGCCAGCACCCTCGGACAGGGTTACACTGAAGCTTTCTTT. Full variable domain (rest looked up from reference TRBV5-5 and TRBJ1-1): DAGVTQSPTHLIKTRGQQVTLRCSPISGHKSVSWYQQVLGQGPQFIFQYYEKEERGRGNFPDRFSARQFPNYSSELNVNALLLGDSALYLCASTLGQGYTEAFFGQGTRLTVV.

The V call is TRBV19, the J call TRBJ2-7; a possible D gene is TRBD2 (5 bases). V was pared by 4 bases and J by 2 bases, with 15 bases between. This CDR3 region has 15 residues. Germline values: CDR1 LNHDA, CDR2 SQIVND (reference sequence). Written as DNA, the CDR3 is TGTGCCAGTAGTACCCCGAGAGGGTCCACCTACGAGCAGTACTTC. Translation: CASSTPRGSTYEQYF.

The chain couples TRBV7-3 to TRBJ2-3; D is unresolved. The V end was cut by 4 bases, the J end by 3 bases, with 8 bases between. The germline V gene has CDR1 SGHTA and CDR2 FQGTGA. The CDR3 totals 13 residues. CDR3 sequence: CASSSRITDTQYF. In DNA form, the CDR3 reads TGTGCCAGCAGCTCCAGGATTACAGATACGCAGTATTTT.

The chain links TRBV16 to TRBJ1-3, with 7 nucleotides matching TRBD1. The CDR3 loop spans 18 amino acids. CDR1 is KGHSY and CDR2 is FQNENV in the germline V gene. With 3 bases clipped from V and 0 bases from J, the junction kept 11 bases outside the gene matches. CDR3 sequence: CASSHSAWRGHSGNTIYF. As DNA, the CDR3 is TGTGCCAGCAGCCACTCGGCATGGAGGGGGCACTCTGGAAACACCATATATTTT.

The V gene is TRBV19, the J gene TRBJ1-1; 11 bases line up with TRBD1. Per the germline V gene, CDR1 is LNHDA and CDR2 is SQIVND (reference sequence). The CDR3 sequence is 20 residues long. V trimming: 4 bases; J trimming: 1 base; junction bases outside the gene matches: 17. CDR3 sequence reads: CASSTRTGGVRPNKNTEAFF. The CDR3 DNA reads TGTGCCAGTAGTACACGGACAGGGGGCGTGAGGCCGAACAAGAACACTGAAGCTTTCTTT.